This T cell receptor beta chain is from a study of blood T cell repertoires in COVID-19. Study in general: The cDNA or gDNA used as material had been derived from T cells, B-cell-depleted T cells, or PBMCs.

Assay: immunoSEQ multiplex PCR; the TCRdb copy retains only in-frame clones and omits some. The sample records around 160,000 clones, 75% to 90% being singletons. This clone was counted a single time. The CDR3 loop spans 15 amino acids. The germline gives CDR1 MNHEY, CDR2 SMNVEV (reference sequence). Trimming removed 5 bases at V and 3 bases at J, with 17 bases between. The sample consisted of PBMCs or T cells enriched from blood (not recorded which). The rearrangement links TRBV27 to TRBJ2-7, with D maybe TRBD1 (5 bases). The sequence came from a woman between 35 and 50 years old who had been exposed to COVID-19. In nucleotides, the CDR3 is TGTGCCAGCAGTCCACTGATTGGGGCCGACTACGAGCAGTACTTC. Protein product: CASSPLIGADYEQYF.